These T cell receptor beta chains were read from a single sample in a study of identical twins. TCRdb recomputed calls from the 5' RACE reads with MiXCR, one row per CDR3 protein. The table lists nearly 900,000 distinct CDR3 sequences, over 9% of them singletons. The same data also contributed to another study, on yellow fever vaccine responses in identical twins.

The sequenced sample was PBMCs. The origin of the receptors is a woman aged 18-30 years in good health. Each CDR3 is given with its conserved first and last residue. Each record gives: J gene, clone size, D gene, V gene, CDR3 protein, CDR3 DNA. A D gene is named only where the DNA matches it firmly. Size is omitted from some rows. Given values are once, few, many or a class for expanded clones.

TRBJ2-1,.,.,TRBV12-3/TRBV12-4,CASSLGAGIYNEQFF,TGTGCCAGCAGTTTGGGGGCAGGGATCTACAATGAGCAGTTCTTC
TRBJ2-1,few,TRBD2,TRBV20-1,CSASGGLDAYNEQFF,TGCAGTGCTAGTGGGGGACTAGACGCCTACAATGAGCAGTTCTTC
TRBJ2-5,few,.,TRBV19,CASSIRGETQYF,TGTGCCAGTAGTATTCGAGGGGAGACCCAGTACTTC
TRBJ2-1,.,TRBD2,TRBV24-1,CATSERERFYNEQFF,TGTGCCACCAGTGAGCGGGAGAGGTTCTACAATGAGCAGTTCTTC
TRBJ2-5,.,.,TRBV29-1,CSVGGGVETQYF,TGCAGCGTTGGGGGGGGCGTGGAGACCCAGTACTTC
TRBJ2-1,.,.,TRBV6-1,CASSSTEPHNEQFF,TGTGCCAGCAGCTCTACAGAGCCTCACAATGAGCAGTTCTTC
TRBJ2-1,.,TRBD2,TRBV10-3,CAISGGGLAAHNEQFF,TGTGCCATCAGTGGAGGGGGACTAGCGGCCCACAATGAGCAGTTCTTC
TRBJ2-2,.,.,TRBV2,CASSEVDINTGELFF,TGTGCCAGCAGTGAAGTAGACATAAACACCGGGGAGCTGTTTTTT
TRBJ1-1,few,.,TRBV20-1,CSARDLQGGSTEAFF,TGCAGTGCTAGAGATTTACAGGGCGGGTCCACTGAAGCTTTCTTT
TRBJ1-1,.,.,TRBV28,CASSLEDRKNTEAFF,TGTGCCAGCAGTTTAGAAGACAGGAAGAACACTGAAGCTTTCTTT
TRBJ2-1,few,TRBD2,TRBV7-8,CASSLDGTSGTRVEQFF,TGTGCCAGCAGCTTAGACGGGACTAGCGGGACGAGGGTTGAGCAGTTCTTC
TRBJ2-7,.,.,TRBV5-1,CASSFRDTAYEQYF,TGCGCCAGCAGCTTCCGGGACACGGCCTACGAGCAGTACTTC
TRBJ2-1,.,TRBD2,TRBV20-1,CCARDWVGGSYNEQFF,TGCTGTGCTAGAGATTGGGTGGGAGGGTCCTACAATGAGCAGTTCTTC
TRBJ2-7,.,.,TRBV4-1,CASSQSPEFAVYEQYF,TGCGCCAGCAGCCAAAGTCCCGAATTTGCGGTCTACGAGCAGTACTTC
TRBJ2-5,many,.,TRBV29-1,CSVEVGPWTQYF,TGCAGCGTTGAAGTCGGACCCTGGACCCAGTACTTC
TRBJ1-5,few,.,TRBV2,CASSWAGSNQPQHF,TGTGCCAGCAGTTGGGCAGGTTCCAATCAGCCCCAGCATTTT
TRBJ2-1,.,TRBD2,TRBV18,CASSAPAGGYNEQIF,TGTGCCAGCTCAGCCCCCGCGGGGGGGTACAATGAGCAGATCTTC
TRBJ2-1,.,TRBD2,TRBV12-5,CASGLSKPGLAGGEQFF,TGTGCTAGTGGTTTGTCCAAGCCGGGACTAGCGGGCGGGGAGCAGTTCTTC
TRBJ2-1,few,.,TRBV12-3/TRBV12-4,CASNLGLAGYNEQFF,TGTGCCAGCAACCTAGGGCTTGCGGGGTACAATGAGCAGTTCTTC
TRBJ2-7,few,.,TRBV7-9,CASSPETGGAYEQYF,TGTGCCAGCAGCCCCGAGACTGGGGGCGCCTACGAGCAGTACTTC
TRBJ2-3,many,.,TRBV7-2,CASSLALGLANTQYF,TGTGCCAGCAGCTTAGCCCTAGGACTTGCCAATACGCAGTATTTT
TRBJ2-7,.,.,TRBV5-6,CASTKRAGRYEQYF,TGTGCCAGCACCAAGAGGGCAGGGAGATACGAGCAGTACTTC
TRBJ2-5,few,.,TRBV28,CASSFGVFETQYF,TGTGCCAGCAGTTTCGGGGTCTTTGAGACCCAGTACTTC
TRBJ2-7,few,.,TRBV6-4,CASSARPFRAGENYEQYF,TGTGCCAGCAGTGCTCGTCCCTTTAGGGCAGGCGAAAACTACGAGCAGTACTTC
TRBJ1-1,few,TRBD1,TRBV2,CARLIGTAYTEAFF,TGTGCCAGACTTATCGGGACAGCATACACTGAAGCTTTCTTT
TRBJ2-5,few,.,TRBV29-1,CSVEVLAIQEETQYF,TGCAGCGTTGAAGTGCTGGCAATTCAGGAAGAGACCCAGTACTTC
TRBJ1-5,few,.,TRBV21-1,CASSKAAEGAQHF,TGTGCCAGCAGCAAAGCGGCGGAAGGGGCCCAGCATTTT
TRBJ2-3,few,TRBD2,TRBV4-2,CASSQPTSGADTQYF,TGTGCCAGCAGCCAACCGACTAGCGGGGCGGATACGCAGTATTTT